This TCR beta chain was recorded in a study of blood T cell repertoires in COVID-19. CDR1 is MNHNY, CDR2 SVGAGI, per germline (reference sequence). The CDR3 extends over 15 amino acids. The V segment lost 5 bases and the J segment 2 bases; nucleotides outside the gene matches: 2. The authors' processing: Estimation of nucleated cell counts was performed using reference gene primer amplification. Measured with immunoSEQ multiplex PCR; TCRdb has only the in-frame clones, and not every one. V and J calls and clone size are those listed in that table; D and trimming were worked out from the DNA. The sample has some 330,000 clones; more than 85% are singletons.

The chain combines TRBV6-6 with TRBJ2-1; TRBD2 matches 11 bases. This TCR derives from a woman in her twenties or thirties who had recovered from COVID-19. Sequencing was performed on PBMCs or T cells enriched from blood (not recorded which). CDR3 nucleotide sequence: TGTGCCAGCAGTGCGACTAGCGGGGCCTACAATGAGCAGTTCTTC. Residues: CASSATSGAYNEQFF.